The 32 T cell receptor beta chains given below trace back to one sample, sequenced in a study of blood T cell repertoires in COVID-19. Sequencing used immunoSEQ multiplex PCR; TCRdb keeps in-frame clones, though not all of them. The sample carries almost 35,000 clones, more than 75% recorded once. The source material was peripheral blood. Receptors originate from a man older than 75 with acute or convalescent COVID-19.

Here the CDR3 reads CASSTGLNYGYTF. The CDR3 bases are TGTGCCAGCTCGACAGGTCTTAACTATGGCTACACCTTC. This chain connects TRBV6-5 to TRBJ1-2; D perhaps matches TRBD1 (6 bases). The CDR3 runs 13 residues. V lost 8 bases, J lost 1 base, and 11 bases lay in between. Germline V lookup: CDR1 MNHEY, CDR2 SVGAGI.

This chain connects TRBV3-1 (or the pseudogene TRBV3-2) to TRBJ2-5, with TRBD2 matching 14 bases. The CDR3 runs to 16 residues. The germline V gene encodes CDR1 LGHDT and CDR2 YNNKEL (reference sequence). The J segment lost 2 bases and the V segment lost 4 bases, leaving 3 bases of the junction unmatched. This CDR3 reads CASSRLAGGDQETQYF. The CDR3 DNA is TGTGCCAGCAGCCGACTAGCGGGGGGGGATCAAGAGACCCAGTACTTC.

The V and J genes are TRBV6-2 or TRBV6-3 and TRBJ1-6; weak D call: TRBD1 (6 bases). The V gene lost 2 bases and the J gene lost 7 bases, with 12 bases spanning the gap. The germline gives CDR1 MNHEY, CDR2 SVGEGT. CDR3 size: 15 residues. CDR3 sequence: CASSYGGRGNSPLHF. CDR3 sequence (DNA): TGTGCCAGCAGTTACGGGGGCCGGGGAAATTCACCCCTCCACTTT.

This clone was picked up a small number of times. Other DNA sequences in this specimen translate into the identical CDR3. This sequence joins TRBV3-1 (or the pseudogene TRBV3-2) and TRBJ1-2; TRBD1 matches at 10 bases. Germline V gives CDR1 LGHDT, CDR2 YNNKEL (reference sequence). The V and J ends lost 4 bases and 5 bases, in that order; junction bases with no gene match: 16. CDR3 length equals 18 residues. CDR3 in amino acids: CASSPNPGTGEVQYGYTF. As DNA, the CDR3 is TGTGCCAGCAGCCCAAACCCCGGGACAGGGGAGGTTCAGTATGGCTACACCTTC.

The rearrangement links TRBV28 to TRBJ2-2; TRBD2 might be the D (6 bases). The CDR3 consists of 15 residues. Deletions cut 3 bases from V and 7 bases from J, with 15 bases between. The germline CDR1 and CDR2 sequences are MDHEN and SYDVKM. The CDR3 bases are TGTGCCAGCAGTTTTTCGGGGGTTGAGGGCGGGGAGCTGTTTTTT. Translating gives CASSFSGVEGGELFF.

The J gene is TRBJ2-1, the V gene TRBV11-3; 11 positions agree with TRBD2. Germline V gene lookup returns CDR1 SGHNT and CDR2 YENEEA. J gave up 1 base and V 1 base, and 6 bases lay outside the gene matches. There are 18 residues in the CDR3. The CDR3 bases are TGTGCCAGCAGCTTAGCAGGCCTAGCGGGAGGATCCTACAATGAGCAGTTCTTC. Residues: CASSLAGLAGGSYNEQFF. The full variable domain, its missing parts supplied by reference TRBV11-3 and TRBJ2-1, is EAGVVQSPRYKIIEKKQPVAFWCNPISGHNTLYWYLQNLGQGPELLIRYENEEAVDDSQLPKDRFSAERLKGVDSTLKIQPAELGDSAVYLCASSLAGLAGGSYNEQFFGPGTRLTVL.

This clone was detected only a few times. The chain carries TRBV19 and TRBJ1-5; no reliable D call. The CDR3 consists of 15 residues. Germline CDR1 and CDR2: LNHDA and SQIVND (reference sequence). With 6 bases removed from V and 1 base from J, the gap between germline ends came to 13 bases. CDR3 amino acids: CASSLAGWSNQPQHF. The CDR3 DNA follows: TGTGCCAGTAGCCTCGCGGGTTGGAGCAATCAGCCCCAGCATTTT.

The chain has TRBV6-5 and TRBJ1-1; 7 bases match TRBD1. This CDR3 comprises 14 residues. Per the germline V gene, CDR1 is MNHEY and CDR2 is SVGAGI. Trimming took 6 bases from V and 0 from J; bases not matched to a gene: 4. The CDR3 loop is CASRRDSMNTEAFF. The CDR3 coding sequence is TGTGCCAGCAGGAGGGACAGCATGAACACTGAAGCTTTCTTT.

The CDR3 region is CASSQTLDRGGGGYTF. Here the CDR3 DNA reads TGCGCCAGCAGCCAAACTCTTGACAGGGGTGGTGGCGGCTACACCTTC. V and J are TRBV4-1 and TRBJ1-2; 8 bases agree with TRBD1. This CDR3 has 16 amino acids. Germline V gene data show CDR1 as MGHRA and CDR2 as YSYEKL. V shed 2 bases, J shed 8 bases, and the junction held 13 bases outside the gene matches.

V and J are TRBV7-2 and TRBJ2-4; possible D gene TRBD2, 7 bases. V gave up 0 bases and J gave up 8 bases, with 17 bases separating them. The CDR3 consists of 16 residues. The V gene's germline CDR1 is SGHTA and CDR2 FQGNSA. DNA for the CDR3: TGTGCCAGCAGCTTAGCGGGGGGGGCCGGTCAGGACATTCAGTACTTC. This translates into CASSLAGGAGQDIQYF.

The chain is built from TRBV28 and TRBJ2-7; possible D gene TRBD1, 5 bases. Germline assignment: CDR1 MDHEN and CDR2 SYDVKM. This CDR3 has 13 amino acids. Trimming removed 2 bases from V and 5 bases from J, with 10 bases in between. This CDR3 is CASSLQDINEQYF. The CDR3 coding sequence is TGTGCCAGCAGTTTACAGGACATAAACGAGCAGTACTTC.

J is TRBJ2-1 and V is TRBV12-3 or TRBV12-4, with D possibly TRBD1 on 5 matching bases. The ends were cut back, 5 bases at V and 7 bases at J, with 9 bases in the middle. This CDR3 has 12 residues. CDR3 sequence reads: CASSRQGNEQFF. CDR3 in DNA: TGTGCCAGCAGTCGGCAGGGAAATGAGCAGTTCTTC.

J is TRBJ2-1 and V is TRBV5-5; possible D gene TRBD1, 5 bases. V was clipped by 6 bases and J by 3 bases, with 13 bases between them. Germline V CDR1 and CDR2: SGHKS, YYEKEE (reference sequence). This CDR3 comprises 14 residues. The CDR3 DNA is TGTGCCAGCACCCTAATGACAGTCTACAATGAGCAGTTCTTC. Translated: CASTLMTVYNEQFF. Based on the CDR3 plus reference TRBV5-5 and TRBJ2-1, the full variable domain is DAGVTQSPTHLIKTRGQQVTLRCSPISGHKSVSWYQQVLGQGPQFIFQYYEKEERGRGNFPDRFSARQFPNYSSELNVNALLLGDSALYLCASTLMTVYNEQFFGPGTRLTVL.

The gene calls are TRBV7-3 and TRBJ2-3; 10 bases are a match to TRBD2. This CDR3 comprises 17 residues. Germline-derived CDR1 and CDR2 are SGHTA and FQGTGA. With V trimmed by 4 bases and J by 5 bases, 12 bases remained unmatched. The CDR3 sequence: CASSSHTQRGGKDTQYF. For the CDR3, the DNA is TGTGCCAGCAGCTCGCATACCCAGCGGGGGGGCAAAGATACGCAGTATTTT.

The chain links TRBV29-1 to TRBJ1-4; no firm D call. CDR1 is SQVTM and CDR2 is ANQGSEA in the germline V gene. This CDR3 comprises 12 residues. Trimming left V 6 bases short and J 8 bases short, with 13 bases between. CDR3 bases: TGCAGCGTGTACCGGGAGGACGAAAAACTGTTTTTT. Amino acids: CSVYREDEKLFF.

This clone appeared a single time. The chain joins TRBV3-1 (or the pseudogene TRBV3-2) to TRBJ1-6; TRBD1 agrees at 8 bases. CDR3 size: 17 residues. V lost 4 bases to trimming and J lost 8 bases; unmatched junction nucleotides: 13. Germline V lookup: CDR1 LGHDT, CDR2 YNNKEL (reference sequence). DNA of the CDR3: TGTGCCAGCAGCCTATTTCCGGGGACAGGAGTAGATTCACCCCTCCACTTT. Protein sequence: CASSLFPGTGVDSPLHF.

This clone was counted once. V and J are TRBV7-9 and TRBJ1-6; D remains unclear. The V end was cut by 7 bases, the J end by 7 bases, with 14 bases between. Germline loops: CDR1 SEHNR, CDR2 FQNEAQ (reference sequence). The CDR3 sequence is 14 residues long. The CDR3 region has the DNA TGTGCCAGCACTCATGGACGGGAAAATTCACCCCTCCACTTT. Translation: CASTHGRENSPLHF.

J is TRBJ2-5 and V is TRBV7-2; D perhaps matches TRBD1 (6 bases). This CDR3 is 13 amino acids long. Looked up from germline, CDR1 is SGHTA and CDR2 is FQGNSA. V lost 5 bases to trimming and J lost 5 bases, with 12 bases between them. CDR3 sequence (DNA): TGTGCCAGCAGCAGAGGACAGCGCGAGACCCAGTACTTC. Protein product: CASSRGQRETQYF. Filled out from reference TRBV7-2 and TRBJ2-5, the complete variable domain reads GAGVSQSPSNKVTEKGKDVELRCDPISGHTALYWYRQSLGQGLEFLIYFQGNSAPDKSGLPSDRFSAERTGGSVSTLTIQRTQQEDSAVYLCASSRGQRETQYFGPGTRLLVL.

The genes are TRBV5-1 and TRBJ1-1, with D unclear. Per the germline V gene, CDR1 is SGHRS and CDR2 is YFSETQ. V lost 0 bases, J lost 1 base, and 10 bases lay in between. The CDR3 has 15 residues. DNA of the CDR3: TGCGCCAGCAGCTTGGCCGGGGTGAGGAACACTGAAGCTTTCTTT. It specifies CASSLAGVRNTEAFF.

This clone came up a few times. V gene TRBV6-6 combines with J gene TRBJ1-2; perhaps TRBD1 as D (6 bases). V was cut by 3 bases and J by 8 bases, with 19 bases left in between. CDR1 and CDR2 (germline): MNHNY, SVGAGI (reference sequence). CDR3 length: 15 amino acids. The CDR3, as DNA: TGTGCCAGCAGTTATCGATCAGGGCGGGGGCGAGGCTACACCTTC. It yields the protein CASSYRSGRGRGYTF.

The rearrangement uses TRBV5-4 and TRBJ2-7; 7 nucleotides line up with TRBD1. Losses at the gene ends were 3 bases for V and 5 bases for J; bases not matched to a gene: 8. The CDR3 totals 14 residues. Germline V gene sequence: CDR1 SGHNT, CDR2 YYREEE (reference sequence). DNA of the CDR3: TGTGCCAGCAGCTCGCCCCTCGACAGGGACGAGCAGTACTTC. Translated, it gives CASSSPLDRDEQYF.

The J gene is TRBJ2-6, the V gene TRBV12-5; 7 bases fit TRBD1. Germline CDR1 is LGHNT and CDR2 is FRNRAP. The CDR3 covers 15 residues. V shed 5 bases, J shed 2 bases, and the junction held 3 bases outside the gene matches. CDR3 loop: CASGKGGAGANVLTF. The CDR3 coding sequence is TGTGCTAGTGGTAAAGGGGGCGCTGGGGCCAACGTCCTGACTTTC.

The CDR3 region is CSVVSSQDRNTIYF. The CDR3, as DNA: TGCAGCGTTGTATCCAGTCAGGACAGAAACACCATATATTTT. The gene calls are TRBV29-1 and TRBJ1-3; maybe TRBD1 (5 bases). The CDR3 contains 14 residues. Germline loops: CDR1 SQVTM, CDR2 ANQGSEA. The V end lost 4 bases, the J end lost 5 bases, and 15 bases lay between the germline ends.

The V gene is TRBV12-3 or TRBV12-4, the J gene TRBJ1-2; a weak D match, TRBD1 (5 bases). Trimming shortened V by 5 bases and J by 8 bases, and 15 bases separated the two germline ends. This CDR3 is built from 13 residues. The CDR3 reads CASSPGQGRGYTF. CDR3 nucleotide sequence: TGTGCCAGCAGTCCCGGCCAGGGTAGGGGCTACACCTTC.

The rearrangement uses TRBV15 and TRBJ2-7, with 7 bases fitting TRBD1. Germline loops: CDR1 LNHNV, CDR2 YYDKDF (reference sequence). The trim removed 0 bases at V and 2 bases at J, leaving 4 bases unmatched. This CDR3 region has 15 residues. CDR3 coding DNA: TGTGCCACCAGCAGAGAGGCAGGGGGACCCTACGAGCAGTACTTC. It yields the protein CATSREAGGPYEQYF.

The chain is built from TRBV19 and TRBJ2-6, with D tentatively TRBD2 (5 bases). The ends were cut back, 1 base at V and 0 bases at J, with 7 bases in the middle. Germline V gene data show CDR1 as LNHDA and CDR2 as SQIVND (reference sequence). The CDR3 runs to 16 residues. CDR3 region: CASSIGTLSGANVLTF. The DNA of the CDR3 is TGTGCCAGTAGTATAGGGACTCTCTCTGGGGCCAACGTCCTGACTTTC.

V gene TRBV5-4 combines with J gene TRBJ1-2, with 12 bases fitting TRBD1. The junction had 6 bases not matched to a gene; V was cut back by 4 bases and J by 2 bases. From germline, CDR1 is SGHNT and CDR2 YYREEE (reference sequence). The CDR3 has 16 amino acids. In nucleotides, the CDR3 is TGTGCCAGCAGCCCCCCAGGGACAGGGGGCAACTATGGCTACACCTTC. Protein product: CASSPPGTGGNYGYTF.

The V call is TRBV9, the J call TRBJ2-1, with 10 bases fitting TRBD2. The V and J ends lost 3 bases and 9 bases, in that order; junction bases with no gene match: 9. The CDR3 has 15 amino acids. Germline values: CDR1 SGDLS, CDR2 YYNGEE. The CDR3 coding sequence is TGTGCCAGCAGCGGGGGGGCTAGCGGGAGTGGTGAGCAGTTCTTC. Translated, it gives CASSGGASGSGEQFF.

The J gene is TRBJ1-2, the V gene TRBV19; the D is unclear. Per germline, CDR1 LNHDA and CDR2 SQIVND (reference sequence). The CDR3 contains 12 residues. V shed 4 bases and J shed 5 bases, with 8 bases lying between them. CDR3 region: CASSRGSYGYTF. CDR3 bases: TGTGCCAGTAGTAGAGGGTCGTATGGCTACACCTTC.

The CDR3, as DNA: TGTGCCAGCAGCCAAGAGCTAACTAGCGGGGGGTCGGAGACCCAGTACTTC. Protein: CASSQELTSGGSETQYF. The rearrangement uses TRBV4-2 and TRBJ2-5; the match to TRBD2 covers 12 bases. The CDR3 spans 17 residues. Trimming took 0 bases from V and 5 from J; bases not matched to a gene: 7. The germline CDR1 and CDR2 sequences are LGHNA and YNFKEQ.

CDR3 DNA sequence: TGCGCCAGCAGCAAATCGTCTACGAGTTCTACTAATGAGCAGTTCTTC. Translating it yields CASSKSSTSSTNEQFF. The rearrangement uses TRBV5-1 and TRBJ2-1; D is undetermined. The V gene's germline CDR1 is SGHRS and CDR2 YFSETQ. CDR3 length: 16 amino acids. Deletions cut 4 bases from V and 7 bases from J, with 21 bases between.

The chain couples TRBV3-1 (or the pseudogene TRBV3-2) to TRBJ2-5; 8 bases fit TRBD1. This CDR3 is built from 15 residues. The V gene end was trimmed by 4 bases and the J gene end by 6 bases; junction bases not matched to a gene: 10. Germline CDR1 LGHDT, CDR2 YNNKEL (reference sequence). The CDR3 DNA follows: TGTGCCAGCAGCCGAGACGGACAGGGATCACAGACCCAGTACTTC. Its protein product is CASSRDGQGSQTQYF.